The T cell receptor (beta chain) under discussion was sequenced for a study of OX40 agonist ivuxolimab in advanced cancers. Overall study context: Patients received the agonistic anti-OX40 (CD134) antibody ivuxolimab.

The study sampled blood at baseline, cycle 4 day 1, and cycle 7 day 1. Study findings and constraints: Partial responders dosed at 0.1-3.0 mg/kg displayed clonal expansion ranking among the lowest. More expanded clones were found, on average, in CD8+ than in CD4+ T cells.

Comment on this clone: What it recognizes is unknown.

The assay was immunoSEQ multiplex PCR, and TCRdb's table has in-frame clones only and misses some. The sample comprises 70,000 to 80,000 clones, around 87% of which are singletons, and about 1.3% rests with the top ten. The receptor comes from an adult with an advanced solid tumor such as melanoma, head and neck, liver or kidney cancer. This material consisted of CD4+ or CD8+ T cells sorted from blood, taken in a trial of the OX40 agonist ivuxolimab.

CDR3 residues: CASGLVPTTRNNEQFF. CDR3 bases: TGTGCTAGTGGTTTGGTACCAACTACACGGAACAATGAGCAGTTCTTC. This chain joins TRBV12-5 and TRBJ2-1; D is undetermined. There are 16 residues in the CDR3. V was pared by 0 bases and J by 5 bases, with 14 bases between. The germline V gene has CDR1 LGHNT and CDR2 FRNRAP.